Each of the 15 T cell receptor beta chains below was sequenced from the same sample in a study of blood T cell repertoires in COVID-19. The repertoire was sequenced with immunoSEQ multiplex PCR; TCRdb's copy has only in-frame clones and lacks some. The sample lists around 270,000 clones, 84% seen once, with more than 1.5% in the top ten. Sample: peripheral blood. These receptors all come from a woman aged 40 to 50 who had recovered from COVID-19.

CDR3 sequence: CASSSAGGPGTEAFF. CDR3 nucleotides: TGTGCCAGCAGTTCCGCAGGGGGCCCTGGCACTGAAGCTTTCTTT. V gene TRBV28 combines with J gene TRBJ1-1; 8 nucleotides line up with TRBD1. The J segment lost 4 bases and the V segment lost 4 bases, leaving 8 bases of the junction unmatched. This CDR3 has 15 residues. The V gene's germline CDR1 is MDHEN and CDR2 SYDVKM.

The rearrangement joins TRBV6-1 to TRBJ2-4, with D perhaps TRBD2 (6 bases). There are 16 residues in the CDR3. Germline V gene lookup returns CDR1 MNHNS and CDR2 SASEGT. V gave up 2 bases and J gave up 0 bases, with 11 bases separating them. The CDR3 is CASSELGGSAKNIQYF. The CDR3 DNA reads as TGTGCCAGCAGTGAACTCGGGGGATCAGCCAAAAACATTCAGTACTTC.

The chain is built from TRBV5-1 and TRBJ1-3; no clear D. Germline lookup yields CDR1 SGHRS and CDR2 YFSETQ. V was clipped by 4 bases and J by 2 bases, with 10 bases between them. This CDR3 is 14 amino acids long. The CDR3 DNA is TGCGCCAGCAGCCCGGCCACTACTGGAAACACCATATATTTT. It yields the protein CASSPATTGNTIYF.

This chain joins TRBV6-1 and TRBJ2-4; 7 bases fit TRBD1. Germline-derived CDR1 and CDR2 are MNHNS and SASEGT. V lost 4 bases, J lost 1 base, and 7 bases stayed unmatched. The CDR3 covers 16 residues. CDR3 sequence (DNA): TGTGCCAGCAGTGCGAGTCGGGACAGCGCCAAAAACATTCAGTACTTC. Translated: CASSASRDSAKNIQYF.

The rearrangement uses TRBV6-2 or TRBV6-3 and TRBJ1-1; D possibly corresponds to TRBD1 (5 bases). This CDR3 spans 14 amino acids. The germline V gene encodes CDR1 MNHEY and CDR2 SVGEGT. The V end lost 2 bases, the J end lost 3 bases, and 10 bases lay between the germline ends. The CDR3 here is CASSYVQGYTEAFF. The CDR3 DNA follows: TGTGCCAGCAGTTACGTCCAGGGATACACTGAAGCTTTCTTT.

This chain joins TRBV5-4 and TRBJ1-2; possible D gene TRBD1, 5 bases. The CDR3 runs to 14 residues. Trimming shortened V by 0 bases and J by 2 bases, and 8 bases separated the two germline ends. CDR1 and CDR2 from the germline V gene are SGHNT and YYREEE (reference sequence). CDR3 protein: CASSLEQGNYGYTF. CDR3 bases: TGTGCCAGCAGCTTGGAGCAGGGAAACTATGGCTACACCTTC.

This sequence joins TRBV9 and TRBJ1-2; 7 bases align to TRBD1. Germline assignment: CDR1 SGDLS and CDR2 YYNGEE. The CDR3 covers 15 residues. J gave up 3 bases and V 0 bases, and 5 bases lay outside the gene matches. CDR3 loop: CASSVGWTGDYGYTF. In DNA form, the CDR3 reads TGTGCCAGCAGCGTAGGTTGGACAGGAGACTATGGCTACACCTTC. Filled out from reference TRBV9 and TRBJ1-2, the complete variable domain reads DSGVTQTPKHLITATGQRVTLRCSPRSGDLSVYWYQQSLDQGLQFLIQYYNGEERAKGNILERFSAQQFPDLHSELNLSSLELGDSALYFCASSVGWTGDYGYTFGSGTRLTVV.

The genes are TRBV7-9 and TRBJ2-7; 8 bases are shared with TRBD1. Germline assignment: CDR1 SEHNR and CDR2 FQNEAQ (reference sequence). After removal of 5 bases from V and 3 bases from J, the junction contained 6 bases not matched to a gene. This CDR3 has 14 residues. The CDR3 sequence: CASSPGTGGYEQYF. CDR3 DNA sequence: TGTGCCAGCAGCCCCGGGACAGGAGGCTACGAGCAGTACTTC. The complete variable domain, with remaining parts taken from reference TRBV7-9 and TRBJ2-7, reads DTGVSQNPRHKITKRGQNVTFRCDPISEHNRLYWYRQTLGQGPEFLTYFQNEAQLEKSRLLSDRFSAERPKGSFSTLEIQRTEQGDSAMYLCASSPGTGGYEQYFGPGTRLTVT.

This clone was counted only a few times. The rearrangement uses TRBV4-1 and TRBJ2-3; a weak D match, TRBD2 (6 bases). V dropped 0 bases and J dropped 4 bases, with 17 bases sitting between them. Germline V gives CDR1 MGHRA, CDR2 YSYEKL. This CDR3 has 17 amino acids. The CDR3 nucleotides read TGCGCCAGCAGCCAAGAAGGGACTCAACTGGGTCCAGATACGCAGTATTTT. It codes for CASSQEGTQLGPDTQYF.

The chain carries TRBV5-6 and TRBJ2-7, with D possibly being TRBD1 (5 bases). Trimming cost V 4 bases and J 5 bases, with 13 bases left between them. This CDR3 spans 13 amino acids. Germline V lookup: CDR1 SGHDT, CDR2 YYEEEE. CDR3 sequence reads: CASSGWGRDEQYF. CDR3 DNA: TGTGCCAGCAGCGGATGGGGCAGGGACGAGCAGTACTTC.

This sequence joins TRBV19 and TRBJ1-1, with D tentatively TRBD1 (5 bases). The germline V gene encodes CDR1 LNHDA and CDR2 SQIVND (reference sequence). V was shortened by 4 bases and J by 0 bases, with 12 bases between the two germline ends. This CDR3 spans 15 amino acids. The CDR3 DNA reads TGTGCCAGTAGTACCAGACAGTTTATGAACACTGAAGCTTTCTTT. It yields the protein CASSTRQFMNTEAFF.

The CDR3 coding sequence is TGTGCCAGCACCCCTGAGACTAACTCTGGAAACACCATATATTTT. This translates into CASTPETNSGNTIYF. This sequence joins TRBV7-2 and TRBJ1-3; D gene uncertain. There are 15 residues in the CDR3. V was shortened by 7 bases and J by 0 bases, with 13 bases between the two germline ends. Germline-derived CDR1 and CDR2 are SGHTA and FQGNSA.

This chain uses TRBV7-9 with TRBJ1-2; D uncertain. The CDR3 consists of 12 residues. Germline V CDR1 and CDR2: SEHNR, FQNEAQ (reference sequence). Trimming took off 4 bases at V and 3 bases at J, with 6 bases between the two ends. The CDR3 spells CASSSDYYGYTF. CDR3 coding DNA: TGTGCCAGCAGCTCCGACTACTATGGCTACACCTTC.

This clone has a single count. The CDR3 coding sequence is TGTGCCAGCAGCTTTCGCAGCGGGGGGCCAGATACGCAGTATTTT. Protein: CASSFRSGGPDTQYF. This chain uses TRBV11-1 with TRBJ2-3; 9 positions match TRBD2. CDR3 length equals 15 residues. CDR1 is SGHAT and CDR2 is FQDESV in the germline V gene (reference sequence). V shed 3 bases and J 4 bases; nucleotides not matched to a gene: 5. The complete variable domain, with remaining parts taken from reference TRBV11-1 and TRBJ2-3, reads EAEVAQSPRYKITEKSQAVAFWCDPISGHATLYWYRQILGQGPELLVQFQDESVVDDSQLPKDRFSAERLKGVDSTLKIQPAELGDSAMYLCASSFRSGGPDTQYFGPGTRLTVL.

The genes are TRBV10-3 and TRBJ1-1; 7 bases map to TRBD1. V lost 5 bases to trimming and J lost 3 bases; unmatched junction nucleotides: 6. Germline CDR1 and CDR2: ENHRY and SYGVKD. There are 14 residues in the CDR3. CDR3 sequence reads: CAISSGQSYTEAFF. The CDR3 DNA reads TGTGCCATCAGTTCGGGACAGTCATACACTGAAGCTTTCTTT.